This T cell receptor (beta chain) emerged from a study of T-cell reconstitution after alpha-beta-depleted transplantation in children. Study outcomes and limitations: Reports say that about two months after transplant, the alpha-beta T cells came out of several hundred graft clones that had expanded. Several patients had high TCRbeta diversity at day 60; it came from surviving recipient T cells and thymic progenitors. From newly produced T cells came most of the T-cell counts and diversity one year after transplant.

The germline V and J ends were trimmed by 0 bases and 6 bases, with 10 bases remaining between them. Looked up from germline, CDR1 is LNHNV and CDR2 is YYDKDF (reference sequence). This CDR3 is 14 amino acids long. This clonotype was detected only a few times. As yet, its antigen is unknown. Unique molecular identifiers were used in preparing the TCRbeta library. TCRdb re-called the PCR reads through MiXCR, storing one row per CDR3 protein. This table has 440,000 or so distinct CDR3 sequences, around 46% appearing once. This TCR was recovered from a girl aged 2-9 years with aplastic anemia, due to receive a stem cell transplant. The sample consisted of PBMCs, taken before TCRalphabeta/CD19-depleted stem cell transplant. The gene calls are TRBV15 and TRBJ2-3; D is uncertain. CDR3 sequence (DNA): TGTGCCACCAGCAGAGACCCTCTTCCGGATACGCAGTATTTT. Encoded protein: CATSRDPLPDTQYF.